The clone carrying this TCR beta chain has just one count. What it binds is not known. Antigen-specific CD4+ T cells were expanded (with viral peptide pools) by the ViraFEST assay ahead of sequencing. Upon completion of around 9 days in culture, CD4+ T cells were isolated. None of these healthy vaccinees had been infected with SARS-CoV-2 before vaccination. Between the trimmed V and J ends, which lost 6 bases and 0 bases, there was a span of 14 bases. The CDR3 totals 15 residues. The germline CDR1 and CDR2 sequences are KGHSH and LQKENI. The data were obtained in a study of vaccination effects on CD4 cells after COVID-19. Clones were sequenced by immunoSEQ multiplex PCR, and TCRdb holds only the in-frame ones, with some missing. Seen here are around 71,000 clones, approximately 70% observed once, and the top ten hold roughly 4%.

The clonotype comes from a human donor who received a COVID-19 vaccine. The sequenced sample was CD4+ T cells from PBMCs cultured with HCoV-OC43 spike peptides, obtained before COVID-19 vaccination. The subset denotes: HCoV-OC43 spike overlapping peptide pool stimulation. The chain combines TRBV18 with TRBJ2-5; D tentatively fits TRBD1 or TRBD2 (7 bases each). The CDR3 region has the DNA TGTGCCAGCTCTAAGCGGGACAGAAACCAAGAGACCCAGTACTTC. Translation gives CASSKRDRNQETQYF.